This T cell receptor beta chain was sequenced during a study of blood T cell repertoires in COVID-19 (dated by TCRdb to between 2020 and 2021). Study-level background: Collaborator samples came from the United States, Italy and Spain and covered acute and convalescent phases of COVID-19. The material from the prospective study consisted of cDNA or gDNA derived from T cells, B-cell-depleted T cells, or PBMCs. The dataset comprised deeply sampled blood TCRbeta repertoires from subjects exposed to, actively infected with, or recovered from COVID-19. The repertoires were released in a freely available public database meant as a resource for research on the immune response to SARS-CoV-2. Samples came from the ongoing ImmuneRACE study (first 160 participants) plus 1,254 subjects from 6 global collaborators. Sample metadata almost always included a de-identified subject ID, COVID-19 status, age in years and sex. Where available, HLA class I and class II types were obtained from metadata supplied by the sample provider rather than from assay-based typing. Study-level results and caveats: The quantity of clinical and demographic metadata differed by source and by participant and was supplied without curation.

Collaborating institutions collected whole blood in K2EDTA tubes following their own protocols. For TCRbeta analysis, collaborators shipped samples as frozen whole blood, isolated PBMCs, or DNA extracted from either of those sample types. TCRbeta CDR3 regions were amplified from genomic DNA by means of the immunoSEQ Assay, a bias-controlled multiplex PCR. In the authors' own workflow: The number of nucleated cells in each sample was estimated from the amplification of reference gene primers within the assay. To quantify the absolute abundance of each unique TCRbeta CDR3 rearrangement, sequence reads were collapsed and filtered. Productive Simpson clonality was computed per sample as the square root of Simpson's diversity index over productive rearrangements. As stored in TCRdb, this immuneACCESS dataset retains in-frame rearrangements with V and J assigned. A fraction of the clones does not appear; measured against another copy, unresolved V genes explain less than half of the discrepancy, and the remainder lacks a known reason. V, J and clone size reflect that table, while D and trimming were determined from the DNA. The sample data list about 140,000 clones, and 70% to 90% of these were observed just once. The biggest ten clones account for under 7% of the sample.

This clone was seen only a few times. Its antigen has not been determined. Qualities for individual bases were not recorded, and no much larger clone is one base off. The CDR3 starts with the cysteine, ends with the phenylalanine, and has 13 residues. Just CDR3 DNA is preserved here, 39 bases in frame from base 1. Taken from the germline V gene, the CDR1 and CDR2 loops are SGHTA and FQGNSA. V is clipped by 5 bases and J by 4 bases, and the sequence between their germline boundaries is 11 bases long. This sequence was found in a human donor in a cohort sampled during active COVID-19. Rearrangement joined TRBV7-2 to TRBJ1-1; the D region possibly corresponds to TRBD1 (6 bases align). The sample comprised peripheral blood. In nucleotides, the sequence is TGTGCCAGCAGCACACAGGGCTCCACTGAAGCTTTCTTT. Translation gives CASSTQGSTEAFF. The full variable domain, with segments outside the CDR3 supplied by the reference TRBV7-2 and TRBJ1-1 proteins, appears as GAGVSQSPSNKVTEKGKDVELRCDPISGHTALYWYRQSLGQGLEFLIYFQGNSAPDKSGLPSDRFSAERTGGSVSTLTIQRTQQEDSAVYLCASSTQGSTEAFFGQGTRLTVV.